This entry lists 13 T cell receptor beta chains sequenced from one sample in a study of patients and donors after allogeneic stem cell transplantation. From the RT-PCR reads, TCRdb called clonotypes with MiXCR, one entry per CDR3 protein. Of roughly 230,000 distinct CDR3 sequences listed, roughly 13% were seen once; the top ten hold 11%. The specimen was blood, either unsorted or a sorted T cell fraction (not recorded which). These TCRs come from a human donor who was either an allogeneic HSCT recipient or a stem cell or donor lymphocyte infusion donor (not recorded which). It is not recorded whose cells these are; they may come from a transplant donor.

The rearrangement joins TRBV9 to TRBJ2-2; the D is unclear. Looked up from germline, CDR1 is SGDLS and CDR2 is YYNGEE. This CDR3 region has 14 residues. The ends were cut back, 0 bases at V and 6 bases at J, with 9 bases in the middle. The CDR3 region is CASSVELAPGELFF. In nucleotides, the CDR3 is TGTGCCAGCAGCGTAGAATTGGCACCCGGGGAGCTGTTTTTT.

The chain has TRBV10-3 and TRBJ1-2; 9 bases are shared with TRBD1. The CDR3 covers 16 residues. V lost 8 bases, J lost 2 bases, and 12 bases stayed unmatched. CDR1 and CDR2 from the germline V gene are ENHRY and SYGVKD. The CDR3 coding sequence is TGTGCCATCGGGTCGGGACAGGGAGGACTAAACTATGGCTACACCTTC. Translating gives CAIGSGQGGLNYGYTF.

This clonotype was recorded many times. The genes are TRBV12-3 or TRBV12-4 and TRBJ2-3; TRBD2 agrees at 8 bases. The CDR3 is made up of 16 amino acids. V shed 6 bases and J 3 bases; nucleotides not matched to a gene: 11. The CDR3 spells CASSPSGGAITDTQYF. In DNA form, the CDR3 reads TGTGCCAGCAGCCCGTCGGGGGGGGCGATAACAGATACGCAGTATTTT.

The table lists this clonotype with many counts. The chain uses TRBV7-9 and TRBJ1-2; tentatively, D is TRBD1 (6 bases). CDR1 is SEHNR and CDR2 is FQNEAQ in the germline V gene (reference sequence). The CDR3 has 15 residues. Trimming left V 6 bases short and J 5 bases short, with 19 bases between. The CDR3 sequence: CASSFPDRPIYGYTF. CDR3 bases: TGTGCCAGCAGTTTCCCGGACAGACCTATTTATGGCTACACCTTC.

There are a few counts of this clonotype. The rearrangement joins TRBV7-9 to TRBJ1-4; TRBD1 is a possible D gene (5 bases). The CDR3 has 15 amino acids. Germline V lookup: CDR1 SEHNR, CDR2 FQNEAQ (reference sequence). The V end lost 1 base, the J end lost 0 bases, and 6 bases lay between the germline ends. Here the CDR3 DNA reads TGTGCCAGCAGCTTAGGACAGCCAACTAATGAAAAACTGTTTTTT. It yields the protein CASSLGQPTNEKLFF.

There are a few counts of this clonotype. The V call is TRBV5-1, the J call TRBJ2-2, with 10 positions matching TRBD2. The CDR3 totals 18 residues. J gave up 4 bases and V 0 bases, and 9 bases lay outside the gene matches. Germline V gene sequence: CDR1 SGHRS, CDR2 YFSETQ. This chain's CDR3 is CASSLGTSGYTGTGELFF. CDR3 bases: TGCGCCAGCAGCTTGGGGACTAGCGGCTATACCGGCACCGGGGAGCTGTTTTTT.

V and J are TRBV30 and TRBJ2-7, with 8 positions matching TRBD1. The V segment lost 5 bases and the J segment 4 bases; nucleotides outside the gene matches: 1. The germline V gene has CDR1 GTSNPN and CDR2 SVGIG (reference sequence). The CDR3 spans 11 residues. The CDR3 spells CAWGQGYEQYF. Here the CDR3 DNA reads TGTGCCTGGGGACAGGGATACGAGCAGTACTTC.

This clonotype has a handful of counts. The gene calls are TRBV12-3 or TRBV12-4 and TRBJ1-2; 8 bases line up with TRBD1. The trim removed 6 bases at V and 5 bases at J, leaving 14 bases unmatched. The CDR3 is 16 residues long. In DNA form, the CDR3 reads TGTGCCAGCAGAAAGTCCGGGACAGGTCTTGCATATGGCTACACCTTC. This gives the protein CASRKSGTGLAYGYTF.

This clonotype showed up just a few times. The chain employs TRBV3-1 and TRBJ1-2; D is unresolved. The length of the CDR3 is 13 residues. V was clipped by 1 base and J by 7 bases, with 10 bases between them. Germline CDR1 is LGHDT and CDR2 is YNNKEL (reference sequence). The CDR3 is CASSQVDLSGYTF. The CDR3 coding sequence is TGTGCCAGCAGCCAAGTGGACCTATCTGGCTACACCTTC.

This clonotype was picked up many times. The chain recombines TRBV6-6 with TRBJ2-7, with 8 bases fitting TRBD1. The CDR3 totals 12 residues. The germline gives CDR1 MNHNY, CDR2 SVGAGI (reference sequence). Trimming removed 11 bases from V and 2 bases from J; junction bases left unmatched: 5. DNA of the CDR3: TGTGCCGTACAGGGGGGCCCCTACGAGCAGTACTTC. Translated: CAVQGGPYEQYF.

The chain combines TRBV11-2 with TRBJ1-2; no clear D. The V and J ends lost 5 bases and 8 bases respectively, with 12 bases between them. Germline V lookup: CDR1 SGHAT, CDR2 FQNNGV. The CDR3 totals 12 residues. The CDR3 nucleotides read TGTGCCAGCAGCAGGGCTCAGGAAGGCTACACCTTC. Protein product: CASSRAQEGYTF.

The chain couples TRBV7-8 to TRBJ1-1, with 8 bases fitting TRBD1. Germline CDR1 is SGHVS and CDR2 is FQNEAQ. The CDR3 has 15 amino acids. Trimming took 1 base from V and 1 from J; bases not matched to a gene: 2. The CDR3 DNA follows: TGTGCCAGCAGCTTAGGACAGGGGACGAACACTGAAGCTTTCTTT. Its protein product is CASSLGQGTNTEAFF. Based on the CDR3 plus reference TRBV7-8 and TRBJ1-1, the full variable domain is GAGVSQSPRYKVAKRGQDVALRCDPISGHVSLFWYQQALGQGPEFLTYFQNEAQLDKSGLPSDRFFAERPEGSVSTLKIQRTQQEDSAVYLCASSLGQGTNTEAFFGQGTRLTVV.

V and J are TRBV11-1 and TRBJ2-1; D gene ambiguous. Trimming shortened V by 1 base and J by 1 base, and 11 bases separated the two germline ends. Per germline, CDR1 SGHAT and CDR2 FQDESV (reference sequence). CDR3 length: 16 residues. The CDR3 DNA sequence: TGTGCCAGCAGCTTAGAGGGCATACCTTCCTACAATGAGCAGTTCTTC. Translating gives CASSLEGIPSYNEQFF.